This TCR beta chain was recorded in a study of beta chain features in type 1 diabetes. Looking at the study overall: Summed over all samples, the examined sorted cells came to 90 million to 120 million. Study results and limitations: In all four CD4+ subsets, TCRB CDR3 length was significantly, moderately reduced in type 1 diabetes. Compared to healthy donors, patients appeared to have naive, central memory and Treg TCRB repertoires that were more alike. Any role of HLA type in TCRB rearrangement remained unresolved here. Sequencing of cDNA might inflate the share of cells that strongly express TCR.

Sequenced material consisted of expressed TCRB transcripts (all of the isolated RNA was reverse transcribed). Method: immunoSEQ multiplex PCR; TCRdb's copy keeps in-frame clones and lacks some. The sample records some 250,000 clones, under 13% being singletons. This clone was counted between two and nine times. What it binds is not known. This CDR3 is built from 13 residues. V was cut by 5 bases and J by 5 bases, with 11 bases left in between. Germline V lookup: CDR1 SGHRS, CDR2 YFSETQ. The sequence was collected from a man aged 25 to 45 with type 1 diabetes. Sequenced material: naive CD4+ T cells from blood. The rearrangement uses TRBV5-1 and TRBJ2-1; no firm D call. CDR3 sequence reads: CASRPRPDNEQFF. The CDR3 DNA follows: TGCGCCAGCAGACCCAGGCCGGACAATGAGCAGTTCTTC.